A single sample gave rise to the 18 T cell receptor beta chains below, sequenced in a study of blood T cell repertoires in COVID-19. Some clones are missing from TCRdb's copy, which holds only in-frame ones; the method was immunoSEQ multiplex PCR. Of 250,000 to 350,000 clones in the sample, approximately 84% were seen once. Sequencing was carried out using PBMCs or T cells enriched from blood (not recorded which). Source of these receptors: a woman in her late teens or twenties who had recovered from COVID-19.

The gene calls are TRBV10-1 and TRBJ2-5; D is perhaps TRBD2 (5 bases). The CDR3 spans 19 residues. V was clipped by 6 bases and J by 1 base, with 27 bases between them. Germline V gene lookup returns CDR1 WNHNN and CDR2 SYGVQD (reference sequence). The CDR3 reads CASRPGTKKVGEIQETQYF. The CDR3 nucleotides read TGCGCCAGCAGACCCGGTACTAAAAAAGTCGGGGAAATCCAAGAGACCCAGTACTTC.

The rearrangement joins TRBV5-4 to TRBJ1-2, with D perhaps matching TRBD1 (5 bases). Between the trimmed V and J ends, which lost 0 bases and 8 bases, there was a span of 11 bases. The germline V gene encodes CDR1 SGHNT and CDR2 YYREEE (reference sequence). CDR3 length: 13 amino acids. CDR3 sequence (DNA): TGTGCCAGCAGCTTGGCCGGGGGAGGCGGCTACACCTTC. Translating gives CASSLAGGGGYTF.

The chain is built from TRBV2 and TRBJ2-4; 12 nucleotides match TRBD2. The CDR3 has 15 residues. Germline V gene lookup returns CDR1 SNHLY and CDR2 FYNNEI. V was pared by 6 bases and J by 7 bases, with 7 bases of the junction left unmatched. The chain's CDR3 is CASRDTSGRRNIQYF. CDR3 coding DNA: TGTGCCAGCAGAGATACTAGCGGGAGGCGGAACATTCAGTACTTC.

This clone was detected once. This chain connects TRBV5-6 to TRBJ1-5, with TRBD1 as a possible D gene (5 bases). The CDR3 spans 14 residues. Germline CDR1 and CDR2: SGHDT and YYEEEE. V gave up 0 bases and J gave up 7 bases, with 11 bases separating them. The CDR3 bases are TGTGCCAGCAGCTTGGGGAGGGGCAGCCAGCCCCAGCATTTT. This encodes CASSLGRGSQPQHF. The full variable domain, its missing parts supplied by reference TRBV5-6 and TRBJ1-5, is DAGVTQSPTHLIKTRGQQVTLRCSPKSGHDTVSWYQQALGQGPQFIFQYYEEEERQRGNFPDRFSGHQFPNYSSELNVNALLLGDSALYLCASSLGRGSQPQHFGDGTRLSIL.

The chain uses TRBV25-1 and TRBJ2-1, with 12 bases fitting TRBD2. The germline gives CDR1 MGHDK, CDR2 SYGVNS. The CDR3 sequence is 15 residues long. V lost 5 bases and J lost 6; bases outside the gene matches: 5. The DNA for the CDR3 is TGTGCCAGCAGTCGACTAGCGGGAGACAGCAATGAGCAGTTCTTC. Amino acid sequence: CASSRLAGDSNEQFF.

The chain links TRBV11-2 to TRBJ1-2; D gene ambiguous. The CDR3 has 13 amino acids. V was trimmed by 5 bases and J by 10 bases, leaving 17 bases between them. Germline CDR1 SGHAT, CDR2 FQNNGV. CDR3 DNA: TGTGCCAGCAGCCACACCGTCAGTGAGGACTACACCTTC. This translates into CASSHTVSEDYTF.

The chain carries TRBV5-4 and TRBJ2-3; 12 bases map to TRBD2. The CDR3 covers 16 residues. CDR1 and CDR2 (germline): SGHNT, YYREEE (reference sequence). With 3 bases clipped from V and 0 bases from J, the junction kept 2 bases outside the gene matches. The CDR3 here is CASSSLAGGSTDTQYF. CDR3 sequence (DNA): TGTGCCAGCAGCTCTCTAGCGGGGGGGAGCACAGATACGCAGTATTTT.

This clone has only a few counts. The chain joins TRBV2 to TRBJ2-7; TRBD1 aligns across 7 bases. Germline V gives CDR1 SNHLY, CDR2 FYNNEI. After removal of 7 bases from V and 3 bases from J, the junction contained 3 bases not matched to a gene. This CDR3 is 12 amino acids long. The CDR3 DNA reads TGTGCCAGCAAGGGACAGAACTACGAGCAGTACTTC. This encodes CASKGQNYEQYF.

The chain has TRBV24-1 and TRBJ2-3; a weak D match, TRBD2 (6 bases). The CDR3 consists of 14 residues. Trimming pared 2 bases from V and 8 bases from J, leaving 13 bases between. Germline lookup yields CDR1 KGHDR and CDR2 SFDVKD. The CDR3 reads CATSDSQGAGTQYF. The DNA of the CDR3 is TGTGCCACCAGTGATTCGCAGGGAGCGGGTACGCAGTATTTT.

CDR3 sequence reads: CAISEVGGSGYTF. The CDR3 bases are TGTGCCATCAGTGAGGTGGGAGGGTCCGGCTACACCTTC. The V and J genes are TRBV10-3 and TRBJ1-2; D call uncertain. The V gene lost 2 bases and the J gene lost 8 bases, with 12 bases spanning the gap. Germline V gene data show CDR1 as ENHRY and CDR2 as SYGVKD. CDR3 size: 13 residues.

The chain is built from TRBV11-2 and TRBJ2-1; TRBD1 aligns across 8 bases. CDR3 length: 18 amino acids. Looked up from germline, CDR1 is SGHAT and CDR2 is FQNNGV. V lost 0 bases to trimming and J lost 8 bases; unmatched junction nucleotides: 15. CDR3 sequence: CASSLDLPVGRGPDEQFF. The CDR3 DNA follows: TGTGCCAGCAGCTTAGATTTACCGGTCGGCAGGGGGCCCGATGAGCAGTTCTTC.

V and J are TRBV7-6 and TRBJ1-3; D might be TRBD1 (6 bases). The V end was cut by 2 bases, the J end by 4 bases, with 9 bases between. This CDR3 has 14 residues. The germline CDR1 and CDR2 sequences are SGHVS and FNYEAQ. Written as DNA, the CDR3 is TGTGCCAGCAGCTTAACAGGGATAGGAAACACCATATATTTT. Protein product: CASSLTGIGNTIYF. Drawing the rest from reference TRBV7-6 and TRBJ1-3, the complete variable domain is GAGVSQSPRYKVTKRGQDVALRCDPISGHVSLYWYRQALGQGPEFLTYFNYEAQQDKSGLPNDRFSAERPEGSISTLTIQRTEQRDSAMYRCASSLTGIGNTIYFGEGSWLTVV.

The chain joins TRBV5-1 to TRBJ1-1, with 8 bases matching TRBD1. The CDR3 loop spans 15 amino acids. V shed 4 bases and J 4 bases; nucleotides not matched to a gene: 9. Germline CDR1 and CDR2: SGHRS and YFSETQ. The CDR3 reads CASSRPGQVATEAFF. In nucleotides, the CDR3 is TGCGCCAGCAGCCGTCCGGGACAGGTCGCCACTGAAGCTTTCTTT.

The chain uses TRBV29-1 and TRBJ1-4, with TRBD1 identical over 9 bases. The germline CDR1 and CDR2 sequences are SQVTM and ANQGSEA. The CDR3 spans 15 residues. The V segment lost 6 bases and the J segment 4 bases; nucleotides outside the gene matches: 9. The CDR3 here is CSVGYRGPGNEKLFF. Written as DNA, the CDR3 is TGCAGCGTGGGGTACAGGGGGCCTGGTAATGAAAAACTGTTTTTT.

The V gene is TRBV11-1, the J gene TRBJ1-1; D possibly corresponds to TRBD1 (6 bases). The germline gives CDR1 SGHAT, CDR2 FQDESV (reference sequence). This CDR3 region has 14 residues. Trimming removed 5 bases at V and 3 bases at J, with 13 bases between. The CDR3 sequence: CASSASTGDTEAFF. CDR3 sequence (DNA): TGTGCCAGCAGCGCGTCGACAGGAGACACTGAAGCTTTCTTT.

The gene calls are TRBV3-1 (or the pseudogene TRBV3-2) and TRBJ2-4, with D possibly matching TRBD1 (6 bases). The V gene's germline CDR1 is LGHDT and CDR2 YNNKEL (reference sequence). V lost 1 base to trimming and J lost 0 bases, with 10 bases between them. This CDR3 has 16 residues. CDR3 bases: TGTGCCAGCAGCCAAGCAGGACAGCGAGCCAAAAACATTCAGTACTTC. Translating it yields CASSQAGQRAKNIQYF.

The chain employs TRBV24-1 and TRBJ2-1; perhaps TRBD2 as D (6 bases). V was shortened by 4 bases and J by 11 bases, with 23 bases between the two germline ends. The length of the CDR3 is 16 residues. In germline, CDR1 is KGHDR, CDR2 SFDVKD. CDR3 in amino acids: CATSDGVSGSWGKQFF. The CDR3 DNA reads TGTGCCACCAGTGACGGGGTTAGCGGAAGCTGGGGAAAGCAGTTCTTC.

The chain combines TRBV11-2 with TRBJ2-1; 8 positions match TRBD2. The CDR3 covers 16 residues. The germline gives CDR1 SGHAT, CDR2 FQNNGV. With V trimmed by 0 bases and J by 4 bases, 5 bases remained unmatched. The CDR3 region has the DNA TGTGCCAGCAGCTTAGATGGCGGGGGGATTTACAATGAGCAGTTCTTC. Amino acids: CASSLDGGGIYNEQFF.